The subject of this entry is one TCR beta chain. V gave up 5 bases and J gave up 4 bases, with 13 bases separating them. CDR1 is SGHAT and CDR2 is FQDESV in the germline V gene (reference sequence). CDR3 length: 14 residues. The sample originates from a study of blood T cell repertoires in COVID-19. Assay: immunoSEQ multiplex PCR; the TCRdb copy retains only in-frame clones and omits some. The sample shows hundreds of thousands of clones, roughly 85% of them seen only once. This receptor was obtained from a man younger than 30 with active or convalescent COVID-19. Input material: peripheral blood. The chain uses TRBV11-1 and TRBJ2-3; D possibly corresponds to TRBD1 (5 bases). CDR3 sequence (DNA): TGTGCCAGCAGCCTCTCAGGGTACCCAGATACGCAGTATTTT. This gives the protein CASSLSGYPDTQYF.